The clone carrying this T cell receptor beta chain occurred a few times. Its antigen is currently unknown. The record originates from a study of cytomegalovirus exposure and HLA in healthy donors. Study details: In an earlier analysis, 95 million to 140 million unique TCR beta sequences were found from about 180 million T cells. Study-level findings and limits: Follow-up analysis later connected one missense variant in DCLRE1C with trimming of TCR beta V- and J-genes.

PCR was performed using 60 Vbeta and 13 Jbeta primers. TCRdb's copy holds only in-frame clones and misses some; the assay was immunoSEQ multiplex PCR. The sample has 70,000 or so clones, approximately 60% seen once. CDR3 length: 12 residues. Germline-derived CDR1 and CDR2 are MNHEY and SMNVEV (reference sequence). V was shortened by 8 bases and J by 5 bases, with 12 bases between the two germline ends. The sequence derives from a woman between 50 and 59 years old in good health and CMV-seronegative. The rearrangement uses TRBV27 and TRBJ1-1; no definite D call. Sequenced sample: PBMCs. CDR3 amino acids: CASSRAGTEAFF. The CDR3, as DNA: TGTGCCAGCTCGCGTGCGGGGACTGAAGCTTTCTTT.